These 19 T cell receptor beta chains were sequenced from one sample in a study of T-cell reconstitution after alpha-beta-depleted transplantation in children listed by TCRdb under 2016. The sample's treatment or condition, from its label and the paper: allogeneic hematopoietic cell transplantation with graft depleted of TCRalphabeta T cells and CD19 B cells. Library preparation employed PCR. Sequencing took place on an Illumina HiSeq 2500. TCR library preparation used molecular barcoding, with unique molecular identifiers applied to normalize quantification of the TCRbeta repertoire. The public sequencing data were trimmed at Q25 with fastp and processed into clonotypes with MiXCR by TCRdb, which kept only in-frame beta chains. Every entry covers one CDR3 protein and lists the most common genes and DNA from its rows. In this sample the table shows about 200,000 distinct CDR3 sequences, 5.5% to 7% of which occur a single time. The ten largest clones represent less than 7% of the sample.

The material was PBMCs, obtained before TCRalphabeta/CD19-depleted stem cell transplant. All receptors derive from a boy aged 2-15 years with acute lymphoblastic leukemia, due to receive a stem cell transplant.

V usage is TRBV6-5 and J usage is TRBJ1-2, with D uncertain. V was pared by 0 bases and J by 0 bases, with 8 bases between. This CDR3 is 15 amino acids long. CDR1 MNHEY and CDR2 SVGAGI come from the germline V gene. CDR3 in amino acids: CASSYSPGTNYGYTF. The CDR3 nucleotides read TGTGCCAGCAGTTACTCGCCGGGGACTAACTATGGCTACACCTTC.

This clonotype has more than one count but fewer than ten. The V and J genes are TRBV12-3 or TRBV12-4 and TRBJ2-3, with D unclear. The V and J ends lost 3 bases and 6 bases respectively, with 22 bases between them. The CDR3 runs 17 residues. Here the CDR3 reads CASSFGSWIRPGDTQYF. In nucleotides, the CDR3 is TGTGCCAGCAGTTTCGGCTCGTGGATACGGCCTGGGGATACGCAGTATTTT.

This clonotype has a count of ten or more. The genes are TRBV28 and TRBJ2-7; D possibly matches TRBD1 or TRBD2 (5 bases each). V lost 7 bases and J 4 bases, leaving 17 bases between the germline ends. Per germline, CDR1 MDHEN and CDR2 SYDVKM. This CDR3 spans 14 amino acids. The CDR3 here is CASKSGTHQYEQYF. The CDR3 coding sequence is TGTGCCAGCAAGTCAGGGACGCACCAATACGAGCAGTACTTC.

This clonotype was detected ten times or more. In nucleotides, the CDR3 is TGTGCCAGCAGTCCTATCTTTAGCGGGAACACCGGGGAGCTGTTTTTT. This sequence encodes CASSPIFSGNTGELFF. The chain recombines TRBV28 with TRBJ2-2, with a tentative D call TRBD2 (6 bases). Per the germline V gene, CDR1 is MDHEN and CDR2 is SYDVKM. The CDR3 sequence is 16 residues long. Trimming stripped 5 bases from V and 1 base from J, with 14 bases between.

This clonotype has at least ten counts. The chain joins TRBV11-2 to TRBJ1-2, with 7 bases matching TRBD1. Germline CDR1 SGHAT, CDR2 FQNNGV. This CDR3 is 15 amino acids long. The ends lost 5 bases at V and 7 bases at J; junction bases unmatched: 13. The CDR3 sequence: CASSNRGGDVSGYTF. The CDR3, as DNA: TGTGCCAGCAGCAACAGAGGGGGCGACGTGAGTGGCTACACCTTC. Combining the CDR3 with reference TRBV11-2 and TRBJ1-2 gives the whole variable domain EAGVAQSPRYKIIEKRQSVAFWCNPISGHATLYWYQQILGQGPKLLIQFQNNGVVDDSQLPKDRFSAERLKGVDSTLKIQPAKLEDSAVYLCASSNRGGDVSGYTFGSGTRLTVV.

This clonotype was seen only a few times. The CDR3 loop is CASKGAWGDNQPQHF. The CDR3 nucleotides are TGTGCCAGCAAGGGTGCTTGGGGCGACAATCAGCCCCAGCATTTT. The chain links TRBV7-8 to TRBJ1-5; D may be TRBD1 (5 bases). The CDR3 runs to 15 residues. CDR1 is SGHVS, CDR2 FQNEAQ, per germline. V was clipped by 7 bases and J by 3 bases, with 16 bases between them.

This clonotype has ten or more counts. This chain connects TRBV2 to TRBJ1-3; D not certain. This CDR3 contains 15 residues. V was pared by 8 bases and J by 0 bases, with 14 bases between. Germline V gene data show CDR1 as SNHLY and CDR2 as FYNNEI. The chain's CDR3 is CASRSGILSGNTIYF. In DNA form, the CDR3 reads TGTGCCAGCCGGTCAGGCATCCTCTCTGGAAACACCATATATTTT.

This clonotype showed up many times. The rearrangement links TRBV28 to TRBJ1-2; D unclear. The CDR3 length is 14 residues. V gave up 3 bases and J gave up 5 bases, with 13 bases separating them. The germline V gene has CDR1 MDHEN and CDR2 SYDVKM. The CDR3 nucleotides are TGTGCCAGCAGTTTTGGGGTTGGGAGGTATGGCTACACCTTC. Its translation: CASSFGVGRYGYTF.

This clonotype was counted ten times or more. The chain uses TRBV6-2 or TRBV6-3 and TRBJ2-7, with D maybe TRBD2 (6 bases). The V end was cut by 7 bases, the J end by 0 bases, with 7 bases between. This CDR3 is built from 12 residues. Germline CDR1 MNHEY, CDR2 SVGEGT. In DNA, the CDR3 is TGTGCCAGCAACGGGGGCTCCTACGAGCAGTACTTC. Protein product: CASNGGSYEQYF.

This clonotype was seen more than once but under ten times. The chain joins TRBV2 to TRBJ1-1, with D uncertain. Germline loops: CDR1 SNHLY, CDR2 FYNNEI. The CDR3 is made up of 15 amino acids. V was cut by 2 bases and J by 1 base, with 11 bases left in between. The CDR3 nucleotides are TGTGCCAGCAGTGAACGGCTTAGAGGGAACACTGAAGCTTTCTTT. Residues: CASSERLRGNTEAFF.

This clonotype was seen a handful of times. This chain joins TRBV12-5 and TRBJ1-1; maybe TRBD1 (5 bases). The CDR3 contains 12 residues. Trimming removed 7 bases at V and 4 bases at J, with 10 bases between. The germline gives CDR1 LGHNT, CDR2 FRNRAP. As DNA, the CDR3 is TGTGCTAGTGCCCTCGGGGGCACTGAAGCTTTCTTT. Translating gives CASALGGTEAFF.

This clonotype was recorded at least ten times. This sequence joins TRBV27 and TRBJ1-5, with a weak D call TRBD1 (6 bases). The CDR3 length is 14 residues. With 5 bases removed from V and 5 bases from J, the gap between germline ends came to 13 bases. The V gene's germline CDR1 is MNHEY and CDR2 SMNVEV (reference sequence). The CDR3 DNA follows: TGTGCCAGCAGTCCCAGCGCAGGGGATCAGCCCCAGCATTTT. Encoded protein: CASSPSAGDQPQHF.

This clonotype has ten or more counts. The rearrangement uses TRBV7-9 and TRBJ2-3; D not certain. Germline V gene lookup returns CDR1 SEHNR and CDR2 FQNEAQ (reference sequence). V was shortened by 1 base and J by 1 base, with 9 bases between the two germline ends. The CDR3 extends over 15 amino acids. The CDR3 coding sequence is TGTGCCAGCAGCTTAGGACCACAAGGCACAGATACGCAGTATTTT. Translated: CASSLGPQGTDTQYF.

This clonotype has more than one count but fewer than ten. The chain joins TRBV29-1 to TRBJ2-1; D is ambiguous. This CDR3 contains 13 residues. Germline CDR1 reads SQVTM; CDR2 reads ANQGSEA. V was cut by 5 bases and J by 1 base, with 9 bases left in between. Here the CDR3 reads CSVYLQSYNEQFF. As DNA, the CDR3 is TGCAGCGTTTACTTACAGTCCTACAATGAGCAGTTCTTC.

The table lists this clonotype with many counts. The chain employs TRBV4-2 and TRBJ2-5, with 10 bases that match TRBD1. V lost 1 base, J lost 5 bases, and 7 bases stayed unmatched. This CDR3 is built from 16 residues. CDR1 LGHNA and CDR2 YNFKEQ come from the germline V gene. The CDR3 DNA is TGTGCCAGCAGCCAAGCCCGACAGGGGGCATGGGAGACCCAGTACTTC. This sequence encodes CASSQARQGAWETQYF.

This clonotype was counted ten times or more. The CDR3, as DNA: TGTGCCAGCTCACAAACAGGGGAAGAGACCCAGTACTTC. It specifies CASSQTGEETQYF. This chain links TRBV18 with TRBJ2-5, with 7 bases fitting TRBD1. The CDR3 consists of 13 residues. Unmatched junction bases numbered 2, after V lost 4 bases and J lost 3 bases. Per the germline V gene, CDR1 is KGHSH and CDR2 is LQKENI.

This clonotype was counted at least ten times. V and J are TRBV29-1 and TRBJ1-2; no reliable D call. V was trimmed by 2 bases and J by 7 bases, leaving 20 bases between them. This CDR3 has 15 residues. Germline lookup yields CDR1 SQVTM and CDR2 ANQGSEA. CDR3 coding DNA: TGCAGCGTTGAAAGGCTGTCTGTGGCAGATGGTGGCTACACCTTC. The encoded protein is CSVERLSVADGGYTF.

This clonotype was observed many times. The chain has TRBV6-2 or TRBV6-3 and TRBJ2-1; perhaps TRBD2 as D (5 bases). Germline V gene data show CDR1 as MNHEY and CDR2 as SVGEGT. The CDR3 totals 13 residues. The ends were cut back, 5 bases at V and 8 bases at J, with 13 bases in the middle. The CDR3 is CASSHSLVDEQFF. DNA for the CDR3: TGTGCCAGCAGTCATTCACTAGTCGATGAGCAGTTCTTC.

There are a few counts of this clonotype. The chain combines TRBV28 with TRBJ1-1; 11 bases are a match to TRBD1. J gave up 7 bases and V 6 bases, and 10 bases lay outside the gene matches. In germline, CDR1 is MDHEN, CDR2 SYDVKM. This CDR3 has 15 residues. In DNA, the CDR3 is TGTGCCAGCAGGGGCCACGGACAGGGGGCGGATGAAGCTTTCTTT. It yields the protein CASRGHGQGADEAFF. The full variable domain, rest sourced from reference TRBV28 and TRBJ1-1, is DVKVTQSSRYLVKRTGEKVFLECVQDMDHENMFWYRQDPGLGLRLIYFSYDVKMKEKGDIPEGYSVSREKKERFSLILESASTNQTSMYLCASRGHGQGADEAFFGQGTRLTVV.